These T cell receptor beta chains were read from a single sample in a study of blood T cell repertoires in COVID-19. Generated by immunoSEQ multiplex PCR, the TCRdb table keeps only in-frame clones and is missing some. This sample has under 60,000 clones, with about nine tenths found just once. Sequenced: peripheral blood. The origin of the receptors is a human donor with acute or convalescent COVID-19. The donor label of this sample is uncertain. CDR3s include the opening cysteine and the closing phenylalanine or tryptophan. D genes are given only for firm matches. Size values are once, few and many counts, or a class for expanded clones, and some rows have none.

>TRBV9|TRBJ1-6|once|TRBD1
CASSSRQGGSPLHF
TGTGCCAGCAGCTCCCGACAGGGCGGTTCACCCCTCCACTTT
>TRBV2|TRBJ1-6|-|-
CASRLELGNSPLHF
TGTGCCAGCAGATTGGAACTAGGGAATTCACCCCTCCACTTT
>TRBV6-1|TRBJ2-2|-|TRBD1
CASSEGQGTGELFF
TGTGCCAGCAGTGAGGGACAGGGGACCGGGGAGCTGTTTTTT
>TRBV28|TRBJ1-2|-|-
CASSLLDYGYTF
TGTGCCAGCAGCCTCCTTGACTATGGCTACACCTTC
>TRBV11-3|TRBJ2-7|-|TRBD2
CASNPQAGVDEQYF
TGTGCCAGCAACCCCCAGGCGGGAGTCGACGAGCAGTACTTC
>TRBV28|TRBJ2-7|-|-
CASSFFQGRHEQYF
TGTGCCAGCAGTTTCTTCCAGGGGCGTCACGAGCAGTACTTC
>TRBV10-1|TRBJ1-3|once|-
CASSGSTDRRGNTIYF
TGCGCCAGCAGTGGGTCCACCGACAGGAGGGGAAACACCATATATTTT
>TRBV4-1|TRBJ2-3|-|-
CASSLILLTDTQYF
TGCGCCAGCAGCCTAATCCTATTGACAGATACGCAGTATTTT
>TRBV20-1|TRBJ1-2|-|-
CSASQQNYGYTF
TGCAGTGCTAGTCAACAGAACTATGGCTACACCTTC
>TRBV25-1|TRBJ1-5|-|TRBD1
CASSGGTGNQPQHF
TGTGCCAGCAGTGGCGGGACAGGGAATCAGCCCCAGCATTTT
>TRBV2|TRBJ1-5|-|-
CARGGNSNQPQHF
TGTGCCAGGGGAGGGAATAGCAATCAGCCCCAGCATTTT
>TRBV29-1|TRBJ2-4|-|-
CSVGGESAKNIQYF
TGCAGCGTTGGGGGGGAGTCGGCCAAAAACATTCAGTACTTC
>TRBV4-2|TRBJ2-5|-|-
CASSQRREETQYF
TGTGCCAGCAGCCAACGACGGGAAGAGACCCAGTACTTC
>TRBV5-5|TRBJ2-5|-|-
CASSLGGGETQYF
TGTGCCAGCAGCTTGGGTGGCGGGGAGACCCAGTACTTC
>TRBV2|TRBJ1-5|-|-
CASIAPGGNQPQHF
TGTGCCAGTATAGCTCCGGGAGGGAATCAGCCCCAGCATTTT
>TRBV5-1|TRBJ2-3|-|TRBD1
CASEMGQGMRDTQYF
TGCGCCAGCGAGATGGGACAGGGGATGCGAGATACGCAGTATTTT
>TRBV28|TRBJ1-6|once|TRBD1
CASRGRDSENSPLHF
TGTGCCAGCAGGGGTAGGGACAGCGAAAATTCACCCCTCCACTTT
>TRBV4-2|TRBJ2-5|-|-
CASSARRSETQYF
TGTGCCAGCAGCGCCCGGCGGTCCGAGACCCAGTACTTC
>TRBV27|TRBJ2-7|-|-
CASSFRGKAEQYF
TGTGCCAGCAGTTTCCGGGGTAAGGCCGAGCAGTACTTC
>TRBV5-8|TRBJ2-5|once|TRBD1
CAISAKNRGILETQYF
TGTGCCATCTCAGCCAAAAACAGGGGAATACTGGAGACCCAGTACTTC
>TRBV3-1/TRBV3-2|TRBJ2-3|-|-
CASSQDYSGHTDTQYF
TGTGCCAGCAGCCAAGATTACAGCGGGCACACAGATACGCAGTATTTT
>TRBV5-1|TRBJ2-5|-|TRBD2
CASSLGLARAGETQYF
TGCGCCAGCAGCTTGGGACTAGCGAGGGCTGGGGAGACCCAGTACTTC
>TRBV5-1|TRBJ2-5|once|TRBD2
CASSLEGAGEQETQYF
TGCGCCAGCAGCTTGGAGGGCGCGGGGGAGCAAGAGACCCAGTACTTC
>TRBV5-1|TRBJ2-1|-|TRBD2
CASSLVAGGFNEQFF
TGCGCCAGCAGCTTGGTCGCGGGAGGTTTCAATGAGCAGTTCTTC
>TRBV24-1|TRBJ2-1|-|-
CATSDWQGSYNEQFF
TGTGCCACCAGTGATTGGCAGGGCTCCTACAATGAGCAGTTCTTC
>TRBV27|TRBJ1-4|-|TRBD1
CASSFRGNEKLFF
TGTGCCAGCAGTTTCAGGGGGAATGAAAAACTGTTTTTT
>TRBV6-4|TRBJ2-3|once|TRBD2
CASSREGPDTQYF
TGTGCCAGCAGCCGGGAGGGCCCCGATACGCAGTATTTT
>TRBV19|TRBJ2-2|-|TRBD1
CASSTDRVNTGELFF
TGTGCCAGTAGTACCGACAGGGTGAACACCGGGGAGCTGTTTTTT
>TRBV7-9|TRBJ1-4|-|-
CASRYLANEKLFF
TGTGCCAGCAGGTACTTGGCTAATGAAAAACTGTTTTTT
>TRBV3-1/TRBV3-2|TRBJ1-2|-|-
CASRGTANYGYTF
TGTGCCAGCAGGGGGACTGCAAACTATGGCTACACCTTC
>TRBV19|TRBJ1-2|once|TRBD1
CASSPGTGGVYGYTF
TGTGCCAGTAGTCCGGGGACAGGGGGCGTGTATGGCTACACCTTC
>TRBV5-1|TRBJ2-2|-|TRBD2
CASGTSGAGTGELFF
TGCGCCAGTGGGACTAGCGGAGCGGGAACCGGGGAGCTGTTTTTT
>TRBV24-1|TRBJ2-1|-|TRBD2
CATSVGGGESVQFF
TGTGCCACCAGTGTGGGGGGGGGAGAGTCGGTGCAGTTCTTC
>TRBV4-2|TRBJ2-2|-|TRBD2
CASSPTGLAYTGELFF
TGTGCCAGCAGCCCCACGGGACTAGCGTACACCGGGGAGCTGTTTTTT
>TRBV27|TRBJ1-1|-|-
CASSSPRTENTEAFF
TGTGCCAGCAGTTCCCCCAGGACTGAAAACACTGAAGCTTTCTTT
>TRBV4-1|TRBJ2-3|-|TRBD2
CASSHPGLAGRSSTDTQYF
TGCGCCAGCAGCCATCCGGGACTAGCGGGAAGGTCTAGCACAGATACGCAGTATTTT
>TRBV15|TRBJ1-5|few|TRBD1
CATSRTGDSNQPQHF
TGTGCCACCAGCAGAACAGGGGATAGCAATCAGCCCCAGCATTTT
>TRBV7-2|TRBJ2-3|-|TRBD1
CASRPGTAKTDTQYF
TGTGCCAGCAGGCCCGGGACAGCGAAGACAGATACGCAGTATTTT
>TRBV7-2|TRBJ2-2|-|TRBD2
CASSGIRLAGSGTGELFF
TGTGCCAGCAGCGGAATCCGACTAGCGGGGTCGGGCACCGGGGAGCTGTTTTTT
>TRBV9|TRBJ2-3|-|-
CASSSRAHSTDTQYF
TGTGCCAGCAGCTCCCGAGCCCACTCCACAGATACGCAGTATTTT
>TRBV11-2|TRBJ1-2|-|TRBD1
CASSLRDRPNYGYTF
TGTGCCAGCAGCTTACGGGACAGACCTAACTATGGCTACACCTTC
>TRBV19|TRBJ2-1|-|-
CASRRAGVKEQFF
TGTGCCAGTAGGCGGGCAGGGGTAAAGGAGCAGTTCTTC
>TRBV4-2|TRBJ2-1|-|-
CASSQDIRLDNEQFF
TGTGCCAGCAGCCAAGATATCCGACTAGACAATGAGCAGTTCTTC
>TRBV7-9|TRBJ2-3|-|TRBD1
CASSLSSGQTDTQYF
TGTGCCAGCAGCTTATCCTCGGGACAGACAGATACGCAGTATTTT
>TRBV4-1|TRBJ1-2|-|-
CASSQALAVGFDYGYTF
TGCGCCAGCAGCCAAGCTCTAGCAGTAGGGTTTGACTATGGCTACACCTTC
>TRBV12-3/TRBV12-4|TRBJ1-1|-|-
CASSPDTWTEAFF
TGTGCCAGCAGTCCGGACACGTGGACTGAAGCTTTCTTT
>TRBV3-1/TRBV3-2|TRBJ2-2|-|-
CASSQGGDGELFF
TGTGCCAGCAGCCAAGGGGGGGACGGGGAGCTGTTTTTT
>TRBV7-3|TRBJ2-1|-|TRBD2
CASSLARPGGSYNEQFF
TGTGCCAGCAGCTTAGCCCGCCCGGGAGGCTCCTACAATGAGCAGTTCTTC
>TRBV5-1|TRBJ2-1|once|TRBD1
CASSFPGGGRDEQFF
TGCGCCAGCAGCTTCCCAGGGGGCGGACGGGATGAGCAGTTCTTC
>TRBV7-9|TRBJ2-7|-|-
CASSLPGREQYF
TGTGCCAGCAGCTTACCGGGGAGGGAGCAGTACTTC
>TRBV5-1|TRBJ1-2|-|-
CASSRDGEDYGYTF
TGCGCCAGCAGCCGGGACGGGGAGGACTATGGCTACACCTTC
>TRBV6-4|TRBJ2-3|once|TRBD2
CASSVTSGGTDTQYF
TGTGCCAGCAGTGTAACTAGCGGGGGGACAGATACGCAGTATTTT
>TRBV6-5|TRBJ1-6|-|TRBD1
CASSTGTGNSPLHF
TGTGCCAGCAGTACCGGGACAGGGAATTCACCCCTCCACTTT
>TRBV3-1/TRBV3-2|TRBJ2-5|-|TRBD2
CASSQAGGGETQYF
TGTGCCAGCAGCCAAGCTGGGGGGGGAGAGACCCAGTACTTC